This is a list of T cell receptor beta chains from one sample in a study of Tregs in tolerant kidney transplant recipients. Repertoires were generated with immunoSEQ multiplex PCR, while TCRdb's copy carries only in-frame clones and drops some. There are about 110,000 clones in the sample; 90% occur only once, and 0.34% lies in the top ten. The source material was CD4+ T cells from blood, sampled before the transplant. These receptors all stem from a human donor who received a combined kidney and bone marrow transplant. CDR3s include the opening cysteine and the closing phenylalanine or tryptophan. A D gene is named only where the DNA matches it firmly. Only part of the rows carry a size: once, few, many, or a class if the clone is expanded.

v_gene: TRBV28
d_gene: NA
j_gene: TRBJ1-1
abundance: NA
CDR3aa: CASSLDITEAFF
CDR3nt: TGTGCCAGCAGTTTAGACATCACTGAAGCTTTCTTT

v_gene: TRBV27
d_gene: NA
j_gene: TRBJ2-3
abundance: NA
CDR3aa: CASSRGLTPDTQYF
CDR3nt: TGTGCCAGCAGCCGAGGACTAACCCCAGATACGCAGTATTTT

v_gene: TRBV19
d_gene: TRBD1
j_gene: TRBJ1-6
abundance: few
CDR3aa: CASRSGQTGNSPLHF
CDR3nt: TGTGCCAGTCGGTCTGGGCAGACAGGGAATTCACCCCTCCACTTT

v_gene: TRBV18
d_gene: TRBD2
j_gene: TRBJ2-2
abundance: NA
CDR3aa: CASSPLLTSGDGELFF
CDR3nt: TGTGCCAGCTCACCACTCTTGACTAGCGGGGACGGGGAGCTGTTTTTT

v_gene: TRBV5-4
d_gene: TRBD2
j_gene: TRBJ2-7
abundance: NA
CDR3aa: CASSLELAGVEQYF
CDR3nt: TGTGCCAGCAGCTTGGAGCTAGCGGGTGTTGAGCAGTACTTC

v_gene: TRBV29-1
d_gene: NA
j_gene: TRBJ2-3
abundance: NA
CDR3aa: CSVEEGASDTQYF
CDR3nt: TGCAGCGTTGAAGAGGGAGCGTCAGATACGCAGTATTTT

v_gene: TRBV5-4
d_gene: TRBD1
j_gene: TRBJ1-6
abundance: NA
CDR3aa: CASSRTGGGDSPLHF
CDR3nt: TGTGCCAGCAGCCGGACAGGGGGCGGTGATTCACCCCTCCACTTT

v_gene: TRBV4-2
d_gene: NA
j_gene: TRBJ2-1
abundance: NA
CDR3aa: CASSQFGPDEQFF
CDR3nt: TGTGCCAGCAGCCAATTCGGTCCCGATGAGCAGTTCTTC

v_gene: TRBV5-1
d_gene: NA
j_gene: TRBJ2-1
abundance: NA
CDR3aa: CASSYPGNEQFF
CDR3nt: TGCGCCAGCAGCTACCCAGGGAATGAGCAGTTCTTC

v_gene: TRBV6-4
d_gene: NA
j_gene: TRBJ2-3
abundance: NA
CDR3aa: CASSETPLDTQYF
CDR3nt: TGTGCCAGCAGTGAAACTCCTTTGGATACGCAGTATTTT

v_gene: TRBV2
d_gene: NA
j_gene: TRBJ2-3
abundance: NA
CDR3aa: CASRRADWDTQYF
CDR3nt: TGTGCCAGCAGGCGGGCCGACTGGGATACGCAGTATTTT

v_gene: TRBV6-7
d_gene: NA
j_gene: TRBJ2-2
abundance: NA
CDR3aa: CASSTRAGRTGTGELFF
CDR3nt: TGTGCCAGCAGTACGAGGGCGGGACGAACGGGCACCGGGGAGCTGTTTTTT

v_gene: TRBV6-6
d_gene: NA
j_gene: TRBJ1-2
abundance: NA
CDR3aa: CASSLFLGRRGYGYTF
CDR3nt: TGTGCCAGCAGCCTATTTCTAGGACGTCGGGGCTATGGCTACACCTTC

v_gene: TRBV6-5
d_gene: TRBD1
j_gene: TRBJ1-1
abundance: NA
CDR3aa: CASSSLGTGSEAFF
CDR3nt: TGTGCCAGCAGTTCCCTTGGGACAGGGAGTGAAGCTTTCTTT

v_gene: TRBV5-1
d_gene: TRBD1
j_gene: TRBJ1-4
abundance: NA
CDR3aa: CASSLTGTAKNEKLFF
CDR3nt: TGCGCCAGCAGCTTGACAGGGACAGCAAAAAATGAAAAACTGTTTTTT

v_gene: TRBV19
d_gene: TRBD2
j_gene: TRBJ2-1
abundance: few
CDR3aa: CASSSFRASGRNEQFF
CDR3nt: TGTGCCAGTAGTTCCTTCAGGGCTAGCGGGAGGAATGAGCAGTTCTTC

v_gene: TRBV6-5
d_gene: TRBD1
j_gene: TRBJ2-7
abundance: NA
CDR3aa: CASRLLGTASYEQYF
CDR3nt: TGTGCCAGCAGACTCCTCGGGACAGCTTCCTACGAGCAGTACTTC

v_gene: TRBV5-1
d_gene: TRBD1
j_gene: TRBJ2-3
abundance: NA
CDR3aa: CASSRTGGSTDTQYF
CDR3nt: TGCGCCAGCAGCCGTACAGGGGGGTCCACAGATACGCAGTATTTT

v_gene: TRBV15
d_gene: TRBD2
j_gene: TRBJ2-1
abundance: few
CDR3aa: CATSRDLYAGVNEQFF
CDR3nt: TGTGCCACCAGCAGAGATCTTTATGCGGGAGTAAATGAGCAGTTCTTC

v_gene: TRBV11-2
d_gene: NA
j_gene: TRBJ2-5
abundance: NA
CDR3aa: CASSSGGAQYF
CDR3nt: TGTGCCAGCAGCTCCGGCGGGGCCCAGTACTTC

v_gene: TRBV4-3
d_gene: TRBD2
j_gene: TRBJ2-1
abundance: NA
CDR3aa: CASSPGLAGTYNEQFF
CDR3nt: TGCGCCAGCAGCCCGGGACTAGCGGGGACCTACAATGAGCAGTTCTTC

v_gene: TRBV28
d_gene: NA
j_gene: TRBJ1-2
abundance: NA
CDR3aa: CASSFQGTYGYTF
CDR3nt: TGTGCCAGCAGTTTTCAGGGAACCTATGGCTACACCTTC

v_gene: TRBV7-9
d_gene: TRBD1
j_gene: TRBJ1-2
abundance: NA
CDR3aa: CASSLGQGVRGYGYTF
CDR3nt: TGTGCCAGCAGCTTAGGACAGGGAGTAAGAGGGTATGGCTACACCTTC

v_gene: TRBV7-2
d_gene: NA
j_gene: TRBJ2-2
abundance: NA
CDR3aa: CASSLAPGLDGELFF
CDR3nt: TGTGCCAGCAGCTTAGCGCCGGGATTAGACGGGGAGCTGTTTTTT

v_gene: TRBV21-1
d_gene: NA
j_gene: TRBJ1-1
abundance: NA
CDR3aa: CARTANVRTEAFF
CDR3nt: TGTGCCCGGACAGCAAACGTCCGCACTGAAGCTTTCTTT

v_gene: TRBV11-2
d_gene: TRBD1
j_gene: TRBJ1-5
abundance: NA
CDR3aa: CASSVTGNGRPQHF
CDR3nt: TGTGCCAGCAGCGTGACAGGGAATGGTCGGCCCCAGCATTTT

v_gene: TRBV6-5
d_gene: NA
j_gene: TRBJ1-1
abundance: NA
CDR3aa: CAAGALGNTEAFF
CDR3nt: TGTGCCGCGGGGGCCCTCGGGAACACTGAAGCTTTCTTT

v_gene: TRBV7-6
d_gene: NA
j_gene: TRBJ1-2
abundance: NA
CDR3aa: CASRHRQALGYTF
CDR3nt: TGTGCCAGCAGACATAGACAGGCGCTTGGCTACACCTTC

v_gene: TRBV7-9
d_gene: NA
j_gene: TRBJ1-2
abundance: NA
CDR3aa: CASSLDQAYYGYTF
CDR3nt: TGTGCCAGCAGCTTAGATCAAGCTTACTATGGCTACACCTTC

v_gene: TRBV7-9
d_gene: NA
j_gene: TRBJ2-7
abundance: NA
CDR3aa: CASSSTQGSYEQYF
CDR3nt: TGTGCCAGCAGCTCAACACAGGGTTCCTACGAGCAGTACTTC

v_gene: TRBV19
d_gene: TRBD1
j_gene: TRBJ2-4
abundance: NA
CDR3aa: CASSQQGAQRGNIQYF
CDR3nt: TGTGCCAGTAGTCAACAGGGGGCCCAGCGCGGAAACATTCAGTACTTC

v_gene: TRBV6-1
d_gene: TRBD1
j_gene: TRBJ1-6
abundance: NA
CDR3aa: CASEDRDRGSPLHF
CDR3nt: TGTGCCAGCGAGGACCGGGACAGGGGATCACCCCTCCACTTT

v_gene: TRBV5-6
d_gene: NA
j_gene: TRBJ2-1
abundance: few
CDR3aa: CASRSGVRGEQFF
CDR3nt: TGTGCCAGCAGATCCGGGGTGCGCGGTGAGCAGTTCTTC